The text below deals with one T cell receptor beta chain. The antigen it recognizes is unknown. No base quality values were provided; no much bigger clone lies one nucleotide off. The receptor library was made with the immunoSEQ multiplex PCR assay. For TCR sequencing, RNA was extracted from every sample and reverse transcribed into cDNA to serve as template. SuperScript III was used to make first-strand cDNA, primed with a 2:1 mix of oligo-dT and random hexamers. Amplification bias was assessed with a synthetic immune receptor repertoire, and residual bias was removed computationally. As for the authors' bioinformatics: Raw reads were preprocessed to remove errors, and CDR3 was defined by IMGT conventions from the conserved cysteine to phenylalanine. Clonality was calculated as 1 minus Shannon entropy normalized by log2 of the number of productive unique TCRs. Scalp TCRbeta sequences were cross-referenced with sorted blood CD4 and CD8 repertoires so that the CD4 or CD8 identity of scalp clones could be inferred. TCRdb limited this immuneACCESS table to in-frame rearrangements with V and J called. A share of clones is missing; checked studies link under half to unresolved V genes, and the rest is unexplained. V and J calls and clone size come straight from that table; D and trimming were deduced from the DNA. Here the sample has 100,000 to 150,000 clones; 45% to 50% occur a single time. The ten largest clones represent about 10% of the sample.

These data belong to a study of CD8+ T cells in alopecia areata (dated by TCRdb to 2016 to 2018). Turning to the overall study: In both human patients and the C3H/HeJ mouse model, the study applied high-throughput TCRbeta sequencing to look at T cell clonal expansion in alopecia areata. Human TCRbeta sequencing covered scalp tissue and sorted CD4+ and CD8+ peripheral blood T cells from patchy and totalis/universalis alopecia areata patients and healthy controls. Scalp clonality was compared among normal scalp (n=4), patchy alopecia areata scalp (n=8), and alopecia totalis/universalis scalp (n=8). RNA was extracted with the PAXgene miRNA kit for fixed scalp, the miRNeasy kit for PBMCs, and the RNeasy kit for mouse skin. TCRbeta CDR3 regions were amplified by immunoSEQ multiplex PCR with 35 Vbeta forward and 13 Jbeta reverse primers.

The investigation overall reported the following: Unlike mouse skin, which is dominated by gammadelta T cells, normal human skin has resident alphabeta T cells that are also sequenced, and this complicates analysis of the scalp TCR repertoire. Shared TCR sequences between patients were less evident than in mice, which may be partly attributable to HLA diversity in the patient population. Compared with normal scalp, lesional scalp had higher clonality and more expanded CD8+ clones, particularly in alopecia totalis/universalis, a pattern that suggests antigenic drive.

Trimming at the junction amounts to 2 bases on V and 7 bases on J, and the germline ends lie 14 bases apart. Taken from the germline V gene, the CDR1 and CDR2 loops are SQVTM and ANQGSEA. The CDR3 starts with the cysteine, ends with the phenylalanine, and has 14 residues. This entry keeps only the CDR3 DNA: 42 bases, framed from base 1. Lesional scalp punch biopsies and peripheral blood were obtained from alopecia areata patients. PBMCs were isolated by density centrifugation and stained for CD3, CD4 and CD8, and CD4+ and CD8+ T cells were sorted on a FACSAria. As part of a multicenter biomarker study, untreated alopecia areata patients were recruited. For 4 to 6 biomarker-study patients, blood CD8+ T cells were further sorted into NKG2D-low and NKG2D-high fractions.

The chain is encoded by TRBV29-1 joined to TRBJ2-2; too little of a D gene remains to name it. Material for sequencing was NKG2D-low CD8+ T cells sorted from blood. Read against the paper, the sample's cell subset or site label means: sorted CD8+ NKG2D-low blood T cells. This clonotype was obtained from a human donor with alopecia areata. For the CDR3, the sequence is CSVEWSHRNGELFF. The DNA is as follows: TGCAGCGTTGAATGGTCCCACCGGAACGGGGAGCTGTTTTTT.